This paragraph covers one TCR beta chain sequence. What it recognizes is unknown. At sampling all donors were nominally healthy, likely with unrecorded immune exposures. This record belongs to a study of cytomegalovirus exposure and HLA in healthy donors. The study, taken as a whole, reports: It was fewer than 200 TCR beta chains that were listed as cytomegalovirus-associated. Data from an earlier analysis indicated that most TCR beta V segments were productive either about 87% or about 30% of the time. Indistinguishable V segments, including TRBV6-2 and TRBV6-3, were excluded.

The PCR contained 60 Vbeta and 13 Jbeta primers. This table comes from immunoSEQ multiplex PCR, and its TCRdb copy is limited to in-frame clones, with some not included. The repertoire consists of around 300,000 clones, with roughly two thirds occurring once and the leading ten covering under 2.5%. There are 15 residues in the CDR3. Trimming left V 4 bases short and J 4 bases short, with 16 bases between. CDR1 is MNHEY and CDR2 is SMNVEV in the germline V gene (reference sequence). Sequenced input: PBMCs. This rearrangement joins TRBV27 to TRBJ1-1; weak D call: TRBD1 (5 bases). The sequence came from a female donor in good health and CMV-seronegative. CDR3: CASSWGRGGITEAFF. CDR3 sequence (DNA): TGTGCCAGCAGTTGGGGGAGGGGAGGGATCACTGAAGCTTTCTTT.